The clone carrying this T cell receptor beta chain has a handful of counts. Regions amplified from RNA transcripts were the TCR beta CDR3 regions. The HTBI set primed first-round TCR CDR3 RT-PCR. TCRdb analysed the multiplex PCR reads with MiXCR anew, one entry per CDR3 protein. The table shows approximately 620,000 distinct CDR3 sequences, with 16% occurring only once. The data stem from a study of T cells in Graves' hyperthyroidism and ophthalmopathy. Each person with ophthalmopathy scored at least 3 on the Clinical Activity Score, reached NOSPECS grade 4 or higher, and had been ill under 3 months. The clonotype comes from a woman aged 40 to 55 with Graves' ophthalmopathy. The specimen sequenced was blood.

CDR3 amino acids: CASSQDRGTSGSGGGNEQFF. CDR3 sequence (DNA): TGTGCCAGCAGCCAAGATCGAGGGACTAGCGGGAGTGGGGGGGGCAATGAGCAGTTCTTC. The V gene is TRBV14, the J gene TRBJ2-1, with TRBD2 matching 14 bases. Germline CDR1 and CDR2: SGHDN and FVKESK. This CDR3 comprises 20 residues. Trimming at V came to 0 bases and at J to 6 bases, leaving 13 bases not matched to a gene.